The 3 T cell receptor beta chains below were found in one sample sequenced in a study of blood T cell repertoires in COVID-19 (dated by TCRdb to 2018 to 2021). Preparation of the library involved the immunoSEQ multiplex PCR assay. This immuneACCESS table, as held by TCRdb, lists in-frame sequences with V and J called but not all clones. Of the missing ones, under half trace to an unresolved V gene in checked studies; the others have no known cause. The sample table shows some 87,000 clones, and more than 65% are seen once. About 20% of the sample belongs to the ten largest clones. Sequencing input: peripheral blood. The receptors were gathered from a woman of 80 years or more with active or convalescent COVID-19.

The V and J genes are TRBV18 and TRBJ2-3; 7 positions match TRBD1. V lost 2 bases to trimming and J lost 8 bases; unmatched junction nucleotides: 4. The CDR3 sequence is 13 residues long. From germline, CDR1 is KGHSH and CDR2 LQKENI. The CDR3 nucleotides are TGTGCCAGCTCACCAATGCCAGGGGGTACGCAGTATTTT. Residues: CASSPMPGGTQYF.

This chain uses TRBV11-2 with TRBJ2-2, with TRBD1 matching 10 bases. The CDR3 consists of 15 residues. The trim removed 6 bases at V and 2 bases at J, leaving 3 bases unmatched. CDR1 is SGHAT and CDR2 is FQNNGV in the germline V gene. The CDR3 sequence: CASSWDRGNTGELFF. For the CDR3, the DNA is TGTGCCAGCAGTTGGGACAGGGGTAACACCGGGGAGCTGTTTTTT.

The sample holds one count of this clone. This sequence joins TRBV3-1 (or the pseudogene TRBV3-2) and TRBJ1-6; the match to TRBD1 covers 8 bases. The CDR3 sequence is 16 residues long. Germline assignment: CDR1 LGHDT and CDR2 YNNKEL (reference sequence). V dropped 3 bases and J dropped 8; count of bases not matched to a gene: 9. Written as DNA, the CDR3 is TGTGCCAGCAGCCACCGCAGGGGGCGTTTGGATTCACCCCTCCACTTT. As protein: CASSHRRGRLDSPLHF.